This T cell receptor (beta chain) originates from a study of cytomegalovirus exposure and HLA in healthy donors. Whole-study context: Unique TCRs numbering some 77 million, obtained from HLA-typed donors, made up an early data release.

Among the donors, all were healthy bone marrow donors. Findings of the study overall: Most subjects had HLA-A and HLA-B alleles reportedly predicted accurately by TCR beta sequences.

A multiplex PCR was run with 60 Vbeta primers and 13 Jbeta primers. Clones were sequenced by immunoSEQ multiplex PCR, and TCRdb holds only the in-frame ones, with some missing. The sample lists roughly 100,000 clones, around 76% seen once, with roughly 8.2% in the top ten. On this clone: Antigen: not known.

This TCR was sampled from a middle-aged man in good health and CMV-seropositive. Material for sequencing was PBMCs.

CDR3 coding DNA: TGTGCCATCAGTGAGTCCGCTAGCGGGAAGAATGAGCAGTTCTTC. This encodes CAISESASGKNEQFF. The chain carries TRBV10-3 and TRBJ2-1; TRBD2 matches at 9 bases. With 0 bases clipped from V and 7 bases from J, the junction kept 4 bases outside the gene matches. The CDR3 consists of 15 residues. Germline V gene lookup returns CDR1 ENHRY and CDR2 SYGVKD.